The entry below describes one TCR beta chain. Measured with immunoSEQ multiplex PCR; TCRdb has only the in-frame clones, and not every one. The table shows approximately 69,000 clones, with about 86% occurring only once. The data are from a study of OX40 agonist ivuxolimab in advanced cancers. The sequences come from CD4+ or CD8+ T cells sorted from blood, collected in a trial of the OX40 agonist ivuxolimab. The receptor was derived from an adult with an advanced solid tumor such as melanoma, head and neck, liver or kidney cancer.

As DNA, the CDR3 is TGTGCCAGCAGCCCCCTGAGGGCAGGGGAAGATGGCTACACCTTC. It yields the protein CASSPLRAGEDGYTF. The genes are TRBV9 and TRBJ1-2, with D maybe TRBD1 (6 bases). Looked up from germline, CDR1 is SGDLS and CDR2 is YYNGEE. Deletions cut 4 bases from V and 6 bases from J, with 19 bases between. The CDR3 has 15 amino acids. Full variable domain (missing parts from reference TRBV9 and TRBJ1-2): DSGVTQTPKHLITATGQRVTLRCSPRSGDLSVYWYQQSLDQGLQFLIQYYNGEERAKGNILERFSAQQFPDLHSELNLSSLELGDSALYFCASSPLRAGEDGYTFGSGTRLTVV.